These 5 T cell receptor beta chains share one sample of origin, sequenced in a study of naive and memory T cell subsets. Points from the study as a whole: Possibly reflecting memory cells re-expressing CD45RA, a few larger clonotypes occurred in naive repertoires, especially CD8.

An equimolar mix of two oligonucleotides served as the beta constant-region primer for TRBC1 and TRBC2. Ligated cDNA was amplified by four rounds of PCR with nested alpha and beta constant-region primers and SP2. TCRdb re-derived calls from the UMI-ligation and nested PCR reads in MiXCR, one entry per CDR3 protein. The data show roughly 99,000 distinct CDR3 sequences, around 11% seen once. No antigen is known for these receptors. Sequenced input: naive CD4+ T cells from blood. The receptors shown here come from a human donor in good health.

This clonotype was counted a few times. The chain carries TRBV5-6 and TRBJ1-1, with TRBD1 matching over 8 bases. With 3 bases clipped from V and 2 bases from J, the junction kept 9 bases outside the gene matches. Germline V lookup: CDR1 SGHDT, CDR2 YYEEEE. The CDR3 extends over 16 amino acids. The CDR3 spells CASSSYLTGDNTEAFF. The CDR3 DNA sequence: TGTGCCAGCAGCTCTTACTTGACAGGGGATAACACTGAAGCTTTCTTT.

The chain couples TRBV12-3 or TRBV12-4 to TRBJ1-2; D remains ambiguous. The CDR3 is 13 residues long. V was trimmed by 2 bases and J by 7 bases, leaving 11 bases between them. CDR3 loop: CASSLTLHPGYTF. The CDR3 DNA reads TGTGCCAGCAGTTTAACCCTCCATCCTGGCTACACCTTC.

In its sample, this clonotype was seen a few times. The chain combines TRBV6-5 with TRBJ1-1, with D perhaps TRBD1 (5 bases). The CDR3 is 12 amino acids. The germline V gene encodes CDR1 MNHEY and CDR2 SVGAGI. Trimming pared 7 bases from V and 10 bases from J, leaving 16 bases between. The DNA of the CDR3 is TGTGCCAGCAAGGGGAAGGGACCATCAGCTTTCTTT. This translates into CASKGKGPSAFF.

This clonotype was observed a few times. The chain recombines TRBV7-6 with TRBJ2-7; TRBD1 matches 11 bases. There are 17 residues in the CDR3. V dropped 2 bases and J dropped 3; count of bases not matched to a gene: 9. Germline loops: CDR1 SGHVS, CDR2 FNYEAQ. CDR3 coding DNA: TGTGCCAGCAGCTTAAGGGGGACCGGGACAGGGGGCTACGAGCAGTACTTC. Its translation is CASSLRGTGTGGYEQYF.

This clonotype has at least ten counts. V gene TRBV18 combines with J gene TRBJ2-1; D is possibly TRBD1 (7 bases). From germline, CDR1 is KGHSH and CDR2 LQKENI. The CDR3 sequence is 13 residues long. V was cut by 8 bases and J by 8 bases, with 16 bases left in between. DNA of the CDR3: TGTGCCAGCGCCCCACAGGGGACTCATGAGCAGTTCTTC. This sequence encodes CASAPQGTHEQFF.